The clone carrying this TCR beta chain was seen once. Trimming took 5 bases from V and 0 from J; bases not matched to a gene: 8. The CDR3 spans 16 residues. Germline values: CDR1 SGHRS, CDR2 YFSETQ. In the original analysis: How many nucleated cells were present was estimated from reference gene primer amplification. Clones were sequenced by immunoSEQ multiplex PCR, and TCRdb holds only the in-frame ones, with some missing. From that table come the V and J calls and clone size; the DNA was used to work out D and trimming. The sample includes a few hundred thousand clones, roughly 91% of them seen just once. The data are from a study of blood T cell repertoires in COVID-19. As for the study in general: Samples taken during acute and convalescent COVID-19 were collected in the United States, Italy and Spain. Nucleic acid was either cDNA or gDNA, and it came from T cells, B-cell-depleted T cells, or PBMCs.

The sequence came from a woman in her 40s who had recovered from COVID-19. Source material: peripheral blood. V usage is TRBV5-1 and J usage is TRBJ1-1; TRBD1 matches at 9 bases. DNA of the CDR3: TGCGCCAGCAGGCAGGGACAGGGCGACATGAACACTGAAGCTTTCTTT. Translation: CASRQGQGDMNTEAFF.